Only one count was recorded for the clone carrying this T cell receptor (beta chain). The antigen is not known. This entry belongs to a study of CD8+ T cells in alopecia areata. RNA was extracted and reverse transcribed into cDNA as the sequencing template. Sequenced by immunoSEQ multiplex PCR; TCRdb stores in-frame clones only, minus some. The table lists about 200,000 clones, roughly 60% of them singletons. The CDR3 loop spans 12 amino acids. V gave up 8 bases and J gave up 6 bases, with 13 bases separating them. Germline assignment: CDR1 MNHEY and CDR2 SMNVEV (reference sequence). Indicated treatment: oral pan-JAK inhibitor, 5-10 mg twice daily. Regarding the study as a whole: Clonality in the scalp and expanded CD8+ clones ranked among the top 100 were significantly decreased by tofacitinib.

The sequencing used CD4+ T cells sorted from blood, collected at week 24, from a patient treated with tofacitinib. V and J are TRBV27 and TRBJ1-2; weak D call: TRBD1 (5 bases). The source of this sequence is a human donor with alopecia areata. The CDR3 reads CASRSGADGYTF. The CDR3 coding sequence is TGTGCCAGCCGAAGCGGGGCGGATGGCTACACCTTC.